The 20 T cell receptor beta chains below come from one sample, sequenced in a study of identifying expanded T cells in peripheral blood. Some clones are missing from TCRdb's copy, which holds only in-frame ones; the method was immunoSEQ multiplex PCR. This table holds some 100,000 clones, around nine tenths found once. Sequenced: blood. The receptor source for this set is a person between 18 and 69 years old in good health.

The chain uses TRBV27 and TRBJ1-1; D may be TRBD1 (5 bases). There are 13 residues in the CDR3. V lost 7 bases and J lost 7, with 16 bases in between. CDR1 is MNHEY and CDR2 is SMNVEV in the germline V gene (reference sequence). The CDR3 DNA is TGTGCCAGCACCTCCCGGGGGAATGGTGAAGCTTTCTTT. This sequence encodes CASTSRGNGEAFF.

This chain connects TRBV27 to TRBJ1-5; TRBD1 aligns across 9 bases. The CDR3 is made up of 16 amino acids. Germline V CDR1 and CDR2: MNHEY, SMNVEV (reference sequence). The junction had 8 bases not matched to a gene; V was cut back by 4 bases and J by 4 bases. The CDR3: CASSSSGTGLNQPQHF. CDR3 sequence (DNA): TGTGCCAGCAGTTCCTCCGGGACAGGGTTGAATCAGCCCCAGCATTTT.

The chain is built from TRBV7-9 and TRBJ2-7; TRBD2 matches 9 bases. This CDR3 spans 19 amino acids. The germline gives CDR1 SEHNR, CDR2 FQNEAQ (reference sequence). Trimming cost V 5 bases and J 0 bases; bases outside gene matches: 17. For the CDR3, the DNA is TGTGCCAGCAGCCCGACGGGGCTGCTTGCGGGGGGGTACTCCTACGAGCAGTACTTC. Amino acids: CASSPTGLLAGGYSYEQYF.

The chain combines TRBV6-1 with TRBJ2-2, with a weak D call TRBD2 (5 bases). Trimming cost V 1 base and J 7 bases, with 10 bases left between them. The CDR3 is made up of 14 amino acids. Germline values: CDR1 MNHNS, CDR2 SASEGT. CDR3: CASSEDNRGGELFF. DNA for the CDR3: TGTGCCAGCAGTGAAGATAATCGGGGCGGGGAGCTGTTTTTT.

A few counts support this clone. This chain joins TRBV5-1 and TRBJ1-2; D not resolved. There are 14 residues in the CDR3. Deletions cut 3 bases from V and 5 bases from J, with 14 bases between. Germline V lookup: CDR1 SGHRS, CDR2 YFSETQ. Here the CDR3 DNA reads TGCGCCAGCAGCTCCCTCGGACCTCAGTATGGCTACACCTTC. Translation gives CASSSLGPQYGYTF.

The chain's CDR3 is CASSPRGTFNTGELFF. The CDR3 DNA is TGTGCCAGCTCACCTCGGGGGACTTTCAACACCGGGGAGCTGTTTTTT. This chain joins TRBV18 and TRBJ2-2, with a weak D call TRBD2 (6 bases). This CDR3 region has 16 residues. Germline loops: CDR1 KGHSH, CDR2 LQKENI. V was pared by 3 bases and J by 2 bases, with 13 bases between.

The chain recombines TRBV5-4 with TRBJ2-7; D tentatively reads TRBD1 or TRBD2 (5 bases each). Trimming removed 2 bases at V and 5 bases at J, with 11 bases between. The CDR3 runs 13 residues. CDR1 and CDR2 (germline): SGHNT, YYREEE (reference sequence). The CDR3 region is CASSFWGTHEQYF. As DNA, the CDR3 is TGTGCCAGCAGCTTTTGGGGGACCCACGAGCAGTACTTC.

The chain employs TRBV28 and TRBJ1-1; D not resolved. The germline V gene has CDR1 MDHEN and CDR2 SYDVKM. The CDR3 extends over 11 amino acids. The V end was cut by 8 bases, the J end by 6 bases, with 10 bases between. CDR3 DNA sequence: TGTGCCAGCGAAGGCTCCGCTGAAGCTTTCTTT. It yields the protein CASEGSAEAFF.

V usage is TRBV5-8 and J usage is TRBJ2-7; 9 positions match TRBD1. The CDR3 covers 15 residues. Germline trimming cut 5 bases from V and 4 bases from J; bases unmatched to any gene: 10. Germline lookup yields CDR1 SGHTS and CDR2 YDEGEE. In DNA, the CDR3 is TGTGCCAGCAGGGCTACCGGGACAGGGCATTACGAGCAGTACTTC. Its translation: CASRATGTGHYEQYF.

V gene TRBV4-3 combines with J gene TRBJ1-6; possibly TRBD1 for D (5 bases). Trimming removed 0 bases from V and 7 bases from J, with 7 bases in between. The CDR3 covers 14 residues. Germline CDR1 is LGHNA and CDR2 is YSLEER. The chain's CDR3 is CASSQDWGNSPLHF. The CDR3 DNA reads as TGCGCCAGCAGCCAAGATTGGGGGAATTCACCCCTCCACTTT.

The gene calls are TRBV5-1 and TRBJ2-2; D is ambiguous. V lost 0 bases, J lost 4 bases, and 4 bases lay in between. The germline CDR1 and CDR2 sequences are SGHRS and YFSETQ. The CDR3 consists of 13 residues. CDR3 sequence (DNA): TGCGCCAGCAGCTTGGAAGGCACCGGGGAGCTGTTTTTT. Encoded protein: CASSLEGTGELFF.

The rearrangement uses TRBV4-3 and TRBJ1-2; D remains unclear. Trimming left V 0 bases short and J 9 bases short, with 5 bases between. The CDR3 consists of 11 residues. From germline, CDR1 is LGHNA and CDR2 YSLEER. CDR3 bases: TGCGCCAGCAGCCAAGATGGGAGCTACACCTTC. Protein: CASSQDGSYTF.

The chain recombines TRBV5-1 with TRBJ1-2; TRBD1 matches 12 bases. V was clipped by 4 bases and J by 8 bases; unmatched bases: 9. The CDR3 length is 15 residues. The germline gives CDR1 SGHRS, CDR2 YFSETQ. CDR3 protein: CASSPPLGTGGGYTF. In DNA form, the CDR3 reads TGCGCCAGCAGCCCTCCCCTAGGGACAGGGGGCGGCTACACCTTC.

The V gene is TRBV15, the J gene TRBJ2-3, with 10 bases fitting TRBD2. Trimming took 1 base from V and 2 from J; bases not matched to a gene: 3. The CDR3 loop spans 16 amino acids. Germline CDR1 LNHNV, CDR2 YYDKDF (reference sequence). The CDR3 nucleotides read TGTGCCACCAGCAGAGGGCTAGCGGGGGACACAGATACGCAGTATTTT. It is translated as CATSRGLAGDTDTQYF.

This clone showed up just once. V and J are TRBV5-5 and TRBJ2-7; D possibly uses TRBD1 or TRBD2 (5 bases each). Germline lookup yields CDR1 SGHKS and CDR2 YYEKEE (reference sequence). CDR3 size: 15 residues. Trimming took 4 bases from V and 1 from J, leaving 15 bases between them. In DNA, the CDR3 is TGTGCCAGCAGCCCCAGGGTACTAGGATCCTACGAGCAGTACTTC. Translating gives CASSPRVLGSYEQYF.

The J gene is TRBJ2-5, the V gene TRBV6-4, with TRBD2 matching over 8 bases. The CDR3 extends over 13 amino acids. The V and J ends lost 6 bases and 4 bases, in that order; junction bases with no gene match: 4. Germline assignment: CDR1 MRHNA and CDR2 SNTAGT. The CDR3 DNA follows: TGTGCCAGCAGCCGGGAGGGGGGAGAGACCCAGTACTTC. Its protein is CASSREGGETQYF.

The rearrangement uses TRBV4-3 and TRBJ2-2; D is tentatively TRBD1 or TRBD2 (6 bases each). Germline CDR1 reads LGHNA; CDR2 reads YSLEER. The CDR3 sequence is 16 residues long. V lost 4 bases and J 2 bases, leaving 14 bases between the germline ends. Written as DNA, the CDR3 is TGCGCCAGCAGCCCCGGGGGCCGGATTAACACCGGGGAGCTGTTTTTT. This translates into CASSPGGRINTGELFF.

The CDR3 nucleotides read TGCGCCAGCAGCCAAGTCCAGGGACGTGAGCAGTTCTTC. Protein product: CASSQVQGREQFF. The genes are TRBV4-3 and TRBJ2-1; D tentatively fits TRBD1 or TRBD2 (5 bases each). V was shortened by 1 base and J by 9 bases, with 10 bases between the two germline ends. Germline V lookup: CDR1 LGHNA, CDR2 YSLEER. This CDR3 has 13 residues.

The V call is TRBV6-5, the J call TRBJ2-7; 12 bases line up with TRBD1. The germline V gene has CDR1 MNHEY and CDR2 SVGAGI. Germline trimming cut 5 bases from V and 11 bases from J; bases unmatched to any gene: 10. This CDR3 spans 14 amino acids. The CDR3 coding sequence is TGTGCCAGCAGTAGTCGGGGACAGGGGGCGAAGGAGTACTTC. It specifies CASSSRGQGAKEYF.

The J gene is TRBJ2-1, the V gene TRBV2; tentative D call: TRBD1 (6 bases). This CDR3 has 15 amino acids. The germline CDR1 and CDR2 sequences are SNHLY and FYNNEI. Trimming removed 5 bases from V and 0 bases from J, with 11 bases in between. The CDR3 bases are TGTGCCAGCAGTTGGACAGAAAGCTCCTACAATGAGCAGTTCTTC. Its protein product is CASSWTESSYNEQFF. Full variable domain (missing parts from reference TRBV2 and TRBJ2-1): EPEVTQTPSHQVTQMGQEVILRCVPISNHLYFYWYRQILGQKVEFLVSFYNNEISEKSEIFDDQFSVERPDGSNFTLKIRSTKLEDSAMYFCASSWTESSYNEQFFGPGTRLTVL.